This T cell receptor beta chain was recovered during a study of blood T cell repertoires in COVID-19. Study-wide background: Sources were T cells, B-cell-depleted T cells, or PBMCs; the material itself was cDNA or gDNA.

In the study's own analysis: Reference gene primer amplification yielded estimated nucleated cell counts. Produced via immunoSEQ multiplex PCR; TCRdb's table is partial and in-frame only. V, J and clone size are those of that table, while D and trimming were read from the DNA. This table holds about 110,000 clones, less than 85% found once. Germline-derived CDR1 and CDR2 are WSHSY and SAAADI. The trim removed 2 bases at V and 5 bases at J, leaving 11 bases unmatched. The CDR3 spans 17 residues. The sequence came from a woman older than 75 with acute or convalescent COVID-19. Input material: peripheral blood. V gene TRBV10-2 combines with J gene TRBJ2-7, with 11 bases that match TRBD2. CDR3 sequence: CASSESSASGRSHEQYF. The CDR3 nucleotides are TGCGCCAGCAGTGAGAGCTCGGCTAGCGGGAGGTCCCACGAGCAGTACTTC.